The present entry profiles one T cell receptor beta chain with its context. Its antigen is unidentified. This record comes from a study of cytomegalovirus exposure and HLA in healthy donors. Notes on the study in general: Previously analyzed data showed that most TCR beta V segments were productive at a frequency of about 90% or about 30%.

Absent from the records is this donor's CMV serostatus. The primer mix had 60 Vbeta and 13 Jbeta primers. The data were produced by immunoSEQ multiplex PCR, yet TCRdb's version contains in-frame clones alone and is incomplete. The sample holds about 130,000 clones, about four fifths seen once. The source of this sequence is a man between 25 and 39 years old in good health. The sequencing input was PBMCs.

The CDR3 coding sequence is TGTGCCTGGAGTGTAAGGACTAGCGGTTTCCGGACCGGGGAGCTGTTTTTT. Encoded protein: CAWSVRTSGFRTGELFF. This chain uses TRBV30 with TRBJ2-2, with 10 nucleotides matching TRBD2. Germline CDR1 reads GTSNPN; CDR2 reads SVGIG (reference sequence). The V and J ends lost 0 bases and 5 bases, in that order; junction bases with no gene match: 9. This CDR3 has 17 amino acids.